The 12 T cell receptor beta chains given below trace back to one sample, sequenced in a study of blood T cells in healthy people across ages. Sample-barcoded 5' priming and a J-beta primer mix drove a second PCR of roughly 6 to 12 cycles. TCRdb re-called the 5' RACE reads with MiXCR, one entry per CDR3 protein. The repertoire has under 950,000 distinct CDR3 sequences, about 24% of them found once; the top ten carry about 22%. Sequencing input: blood. All receptors come from a man in his sixties or seventies in good health.

This chain uses TRBV3-1 with TRBJ2-1; 8 bases line up with TRBD2. V gave up 4 bases and J gave up 6 bases; unmatched junction bases: 5. This CDR3 has 14 amino acids. Germline assignment: CDR1 LGHDT and CDR2 YNNKEL (reference sequence). The CDR3 region is CASSPGGVRNEQFF. The CDR3, as DNA: TGTGCCAGCAGCCCGGGGGGGGTCCGCAATGAGCAGTTCTTC.

CDR3 in amino acids: CSVRLAGGGEQFF. CDR3 nucleotide sequence: TGCAGCGTTAGGCTAGCGGGAGGGGGTGAGCAGTTCTTC. V gene TRBV29-1 combines with J gene TRBJ2-1; 12 nucleotides match TRBD2. The V gene end was trimmed by 5 bases and the J gene end by 9 bases; junction bases not matched to a gene: 5. This CDR3 is 13 amino acids long. The germline V gene encodes CDR1 SQVTM and CDR2 ANQGSEA.

The rearrangement uses TRBV12-3 or TRBV12-4 and TRBJ2-7; D possibly uses TRBD1 or TRBD2 (5 bases each). Deletions cut 7 bases from V and 3 bases from J, with 10 bases between. The CDR3 contains 12 residues. Here the CDR3 reads CASTSGHYEQYF. In DNA, the CDR3 is TGTGCCAGCACTTCGGGGCACTACGAGCAGTACTTC.

The CDR3 DNA reads TGTGCCACCAGCAGAGATCGGACATTGTACGGGCAGTACTTC. Translated, it gives CATSRDRTLYGQYF. V gene TRBV15 combines with J gene TRBJ2-5, with D perhaps TRBD1 (5 bases). This CDR3 has 14 residues. V was shortened by 0 bases and J by 11 bases, with 16 bases between the two germline ends. Germline V gene sequence: CDR1 LNHNV, CDR2 YYDKDF (reference sequence). The whole variable domain, filled in from reference TRBV15 and TRBJ2-5, reads DAMVIQNPRYQVTQFGKPVTLSCSQTLNHNVMYWYQQKSSQAPKLLFHYYDKDFNNEADTPDNFQSRRPNTSFCFLDIRSPGLGDTAMYLCATSRDRTLYGQYFGPGTRLLVL.

The CDR3 reads CAWNLGRSDIQYF. The CDR3, as DNA: TGTGCCTGGAACCTAGGGCGTTCGGACATTCAGTACTTC. This chain connects TRBV30 to TRBJ2-4; D remains ambiguous. The CDR3 contains 13 residues. Trimming removed 4 bases at V and 8 bases at J, with 15 bases between. Germline V gene data show CDR1 as GTSNPN and CDR2 as SVGIG (reference sequence).

V is TRBV5-1 and J is TRBJ1-2, with TRBD1 as a possible D gene (6 bases). Germline CDR1 reads SGHRS; CDR2 reads YFSETQ. Trimming cost V 0 bases and J 4 bases, with 10 bases left between them. This CDR3 spans 14 amino acids. CDR3 loop: CASSLAGVSYGYTF. The CDR3 nucleotides are TGCGCCAGCAGCTTGGCAGGGGTGAGCTATGGCTACACCTTC.

The rearrangement joins TRBV10-3 to TRBJ2-1; TRBD1 agrees at 10 bases. The CDR3 has 16 amino acids. V lost 2 bases and J lost 10; bases outside the gene matches: 11. In germline, CDR1 is ENHRY, CDR2 SYGVKD. The CDR3 bases are TGTGCCATCAGTGAGGCGACAGGGGGCCCTTGGGGGGAGCAGTTCTTC. It is translated as CAISEATGGPWGEQFF.

V usage is TRBV28 and J usage is TRBJ2-5, with TRBD1 matching 10 bases. The DNA end is a closer match to TRBJ2-7, so the J assignment may be wrong. The V gene's germline CDR1 is MDHEN and CDR2 SYDVKM. The CDR3 sequence is 17 residues long. The DNA for the CDR3 is TGTGCCAGCAGTTCCCCAGCTCCGGGACAGGGGCTTTACGAGCAGTACTTC. It encodes CASSSPAPGQGLYEQYF.

This rearrangement joins TRBV6-5 to TRBJ1-6; no clear D. The CDR3 totals 17 residues. Trimming took 1 base from V and 0 from J, leaving 10 bases between them. Germline lookup yields CDR1 MNHEY and CDR2 SVGAGI. The CDR3 sequence is CASSYWVGSSYNSPLHF. DNA of the CDR3: TGTGCCAGCAGTTACTGGGTGGGGAGCTCCTATAATTCACCCCTCCACTTT.

The sample holds a few counts of this clonotype. The chain joins TRBV4-2 to TRBJ2-7; D is perhaps TRBD1 (5 bases). The closer fit of TRBJ2-5 to the DNA end suggests the J call may be wrong. Germline CDR1 and CDR2: LGHNA and YNFKEQ. CDR3 size: 14 residues. The CDR3 reads CASSQGENQGTQYF. In nucleotides, the CDR3 is TGTGCCAGCAGCCAAGGGGAAAACCAGGGGACCCAGTACTTC.

This chain links TRBV23-1 with TRBJ1-2; 7 bases line up with TRBD1. TRBV23-1 qualifies as an ORF whose function is uncertain. The CDR3 has 15 residues. V trimming: 3 bases; J trimming: 8 bases; junction bases outside the gene matches: 12. CDR3 DNA: TGCGCCAGCAGTCACTACGGGACAGCCAGAGGAGGCTACACCTTC. This codes for CASSHYGTARGGYTF.

This clonotype has just a few counts. No conserved phenylalanine or tryptophan ends this CDR3, so it is likely a read error. The gene calls are TRBV12-3 or TRBV12-4 and TRBJ2-5; 10 nucleotides agree with TRBD2. This CDR3 contains 15 residues. The V and J ends lost 4 bases and 11 bases, in that order; junction bases with no gene match: 13. The CDR3 sequence is CASSYGLAAVGEQYV. The CDR3 nucleotides are TGTGCCAGCAGTTACGGACTAGCGGCAGTTGGGGAGCAGTACGTC.